A single sample is the source of the 20 T cell receptor beta chains below, sequenced in a study of CD8 T cells in ankylosing spondylitis. Using its own MiXCR run on the 5' RACE reads, TCRdb lists one record per CDR3 protein. This sample has about 240,000 distinct CDR3 sequences, with over 9.5% found just once. Material for sequencing was blood, either unsorted or a sorted T cell fraction (not recorded which). These receptors came from a male donor with ankylosing spondylitis or in good health (not recorded which).

The rearrangement links TRBV11-2 to TRBJ2-7; D gene ambiguous. The CDR3 is 13 amino acids. Germline V gene data show CDR1 as SGHAT and CDR2 as FQNNGV. Between the trimmed V and J ends, which lost 1 base and 6 bases, there was a span of 10 bases. CDR3 in DNA: TGTGCCAGCAGCTTAGGCCGAACCTGCGAGCAGTACTTC. Its protein product is CASSLGRTCEQYF.

This clonotype was counted at least ten times. V is TRBV5-1 and J is TRBJ2-3; D might be TRBD1 (6 bases). Per germline, CDR1 SGHRS and CDR2 YFSETQ. The CDR3 length is 11 residues. V dropped 6 bases and J dropped 10 bases, with 12 bases sitting between them. The CDR3 loop reads CASMDSRAQYF. For the CDR3, the DNA is TGCGCCAGCATGGACAGTCGGGCGCAGTATTTT.

This clonotype came up many times. The chain joins TRBV10-3 to TRBJ2-7; D ambiguous. Trimming left V 4 bases short and J 0 bases short, with 10 bases between. The CDR3 contains 14 residues. Germline values: CDR1 ENHRY, CDR2 SYGVKD. CDR3 in amino acids: CAISGTRHSYEQYF. CDR3 DNA sequence: TGTGCCATCAGTGGGACCCGACACTCCTACGAGCAGTACTTC.

With regard to this clonotype: One base away lies a much larger clone, so this may be a sequencing read error. The chain combines TRBV20-1 with TRBJ1-1; maybe TRBD1 (6 bases). The ends were cut back, 5 bases at V and 11 bases at J, with 15 bases in the middle. Looked up from germline, CDR1 is DFQATT and CDR2 is SNEGSKA (reference sequence). CDR3 length: 11 residues. As DNA, the CDR3 is TGCAGTGCTCTTAACAGGGCAATGGCTTTCTTT. It is translated as CSALNRAMAFF.

This clonotype was detected ten times or more. J is TRBJ1-2 and V is TRBV5-1; perhaps TRBD1 as D (5 bases). The V end was cut by 4 bases, the J end by 0 bases, with 10 bases between. The CDR3 runs to 14 residues. Per the germline V gene, CDR1 is SGHRS and CDR2 is YFSETQ. The CDR3 sequence: CASSLGGPNYGYTF. The CDR3 region has the DNA TGCGCCAGCAGCCTCGGGGGACCTAACTATGGCTACACCTTC.

This clonotype was counted a few times. V usage is TRBV30 and J usage is TRBJ2-7, with TRBD2 matching 7 bases. This CDR3 has 14 amino acids. V lost 3 bases and J lost 2; bases outside the gene matches: 7. Germline CDR1 and CDR2: GTSNPN and SVGIG (reference sequence). The CDR3 DNA reads TGTGCCTGGAGGGGAGGGCCCTTCCCCTACGAGCAGTACTTC. Its protein product is CAWRGGPFPYEQYF.

There are many counts of this clonotype. The rearrangement uses TRBV5-1 and TRBJ2-1; the D gene could be TRBD1 or TRBD2 (5 bases each). Germline assignment: CDR1 SGHRS and CDR2 YFSETQ. The CDR3 totals 16 residues. The V and J ends lost 4 bases and 3 bases respectively, with 17 bases between them. The CDR3 DNA reads as TGCGCCAGCAGCCTGGGATTGGGGGAAATCTACAATGAGCAGTTCTTC. Its translation: CASSLGLGEIYNEQFF.

This clonotype was observed a few times. The chain employs TRBV15 and TRBJ1-3; D gene ambiguous. Germline V gene data show CDR1 as LNHNV and CDR2 as YYDKDF (reference sequence). The length of the CDR3 is 15 residues. Trimming cost V 5 bases and J 0 bases, with 11 bases left between them. CDR3 coding DNA: TGTGCCACCAGCCTTATTGGGCGCTCTGGAAACACCATATATTTT. Translated, it gives CATSLIGRSGNTIYF.

This clonotype was seen repeatedly, ten times or more. This chain uses TRBV29-1 with TRBJ1-1, with D uncertain. V shed 2 bases and J shed 2 bases, with 6 bases lying between them. This CDR3 contains 12 residues. CDR1 SQVTM and CDR2 ANQGSEA come from the germline V gene. The CDR3 reads CSVEFGNTEAFF. CDR3 sequence (DNA): TGCAGCGTTGAATTCGGTAACACTGAAGCTTTCTTT.

Regarding this clonotype: Since a much larger clone is just one base distant, this may be a read error. This chain links TRBV2 with TRBJ2-7, with a possible D match to TRBD2 (5 bases). CDR3 length: 11 residues. Germline CDR1 and CDR2: SNHLY and FYNNEI. CDR3 DNA: TGTGCTTCGGAGGTGGCCTACGAGCAGTACTTC. Protein: CASEVAYEQYF.

This clonotype appeared a few times. The chain couples TRBV29-1 to TRBJ2-1; maybe TRBD2 (6 bases). V lost 7 bases and J 2 bases, leaving 9 bases between the germline ends. The CDR3 runs to 12 residues. Germline V gives CDR1 SQVTM, CDR2 ANQGSEA. The CDR3 sequence: CSEGLTYNEQFF. The CDR3 DNA reads TGCAGCGAGGGACTCACCTACAATGAGCAGTTCTTC.

This clonotype was counted ten times or more. J is TRBJ2-3 and V is TRBV12-3 or TRBV12-4, with D possibly being TRBD2 (6 bases). The CDR3 is made up of 15 amino acids. V gave up 1 base and J gave up 6 bases, with 14 bases separating them. The CDR3 sequence: CASSLGLLSGDTQYF. The CDR3 coding sequence is TGTGCCAGCAGTTTAGGGCTCCTCAGCGGGGATACGCAGTATTTT.

This clonotype was recorded many times. The chain combines TRBV5-1 with TRBJ2-7; the D is unclear. The CDR3 is 13 residues long. Between the trimmed V and J ends, which lost 4 bases and 1 base, there was a span of 9 bases. The germline CDR1 and CDR2 sequences are SGHRS and YFSETQ. CDR3 coding DNA: TGCGCCAGCAGCGTGGCAAGTTCCTACGAGCAGTACTTC. Protein sequence: CASSVASSYEQYF.

This clonotype appeared many times. This chain uses TRBV6-5 with TRBJ1-2; 11 bases fit TRBD1. The germline gives CDR1 MNHEY, CDR2 SVGAGI. V was clipped by 4 bases and J by 3 bases; unmatched bases: 4. The length of the CDR3 is 15 residues. DNA for the CDR3: TGTGCCAGCAGTTTCCGGACAGGGGGCGACTATGGCTACACCTTC. Its protein product is CASSFRTGGDYGYTF.

This clonotype was observed at least ten times. V and J are TRBV4-2 and TRBJ2-7; 8 bases map to TRBD2. This CDR3 has 14 amino acids. Per germline, CDR1 LGHNA and CDR2 YNFKEQ. Trimming cost V 3 bases and J 4 bases; bases outside gene matches: 5. The CDR3 protein is CASSQGTSTYEQYF. CDR3 coding DNA: TGTGCCAGCAGCCAGGGGACTAGTACGTACGAGCAGTACTTC.

This clonotype was counted many times. The J gene is TRBJ2-2, the V gene TRBV27, with D unclear. The CDR3 runs 13 residues. V was shortened by 0 bases and J by 1 base, with 0 bases between the two germline ends. CDR1 and CDR2 from the germline V gene are MNHEY and SMNVEV (reference sequence). The CDR3 bases are TGTGCCAGCAGTTTATCGAACACCGGGGAGCTGTTTTTT. Its translation is CASSLSNTGELFF.

This clonotype was seen at least ten times. The chain has TRBV15 and TRBJ1-1; the D gene is possibly TRBD1 (6 bases). V was shortened by 7 bases and J by 3 bases, with 18 bases between the two germline ends. The germline gives CDR1 LNHNV, CDR2 YYDKDF (reference sequence). The CDR3 covers 15 residues. CDR3 sequence (DNA): TGTGCCACCATCAGCGGGGGGGGCCCCTACACTGAAGCTTTCTTT. Its translation: CATISGGGPYTEAFF.

This clonotype was observed a handful of times. This CDR3 is CASSSAGQGGLGGNSPLHF. DNA of the CDR3: TGTGCCAGCAGCTCCGCTGGGCAGGGGGGACTAGGGGGTAATTCACCCCTCCACTTT. The chain links TRBV5-6 to TRBJ1-6; TRBD1 aligns across 7 bases. V trimming: 3 bases; J trimming: 6 bases; junction bases outside the gene matches: 18. The germline V gene has CDR1 SGHDT and CDR2 YYEEEE. This CDR3 has 19 amino acids.

This clonotype was recorded at least ten times. This chain uses TRBV10-3 with TRBJ2-5; 12 positions agree with TRBD2. This CDR3 is built from 17 residues. Trimming removed 8 bases from V and 4 bases from J; junction bases left unmatched: 14. The germline V gene has CDR1 ENHRY and CDR2 SYGVKD. The CDR3 nucleotides read TGTGCCATCGGCCGAGGTGTAGGACTAGCGGGGATAGAGACCCAGTACTTC. Residues: CAIGRGVGLAGIETQYF.

The table lists this clonotype with many counts. The chain uses TRBV12-3 or TRBV12-4 and TRBJ1-1; D remains ambiguous. V gave up 5 bases and J gave up 5 bases, with 9 bases separating them. There are 12 residues in the CDR3. The CDR3 DNA is TGTGCCAGCAGTGCGGTTGGGACTGAAGCTTTCTTT. This translates into CASSAVGTEAFF.